These T cell receptor beta chains were read from a single sample in a study of blood T cell repertoires in COVID-19. Clones were read by immunoSEQ multiplex PCR, and TCRdb kept only the in-frame ones, dropping some. Of about 130,000 clones listed, around nine tenths are singletons. Sequencing was performed on peripheral blood. These receptors were obtained from a man aged 55 to 70 with active or convalescent COVID-19. CDR3s include the opening cysteine and the closing phenylalanine or tryptophan.

V: TRBV20-1; J: TRBJ1-5; CDR3: CSASGFGQLGVDQPQHF
V: TRBV28; J: TRBJ2-6; CDR3: CASSLFGQGRTGANVLTF
V: TRBV28; J: TRBJ1-2; CDR3: CASILSGGGYTF
V: TRBV28; J: TRBJ2-7; CDR3: CASSPPGTGSYEQYF
V: TRBV5-4; J: TRBJ1-4; CDR3: CASSLAPGQGKEKLFF
V: TRBV7-8; J: TRBJ2-5; CDR3: CASSLSDWGLAIETQYF
V: TRBV5-8; J: TRBJ1-1; CDR3: CASSFGGRMNTEAFF
V: TRBV6-5; J: TRBJ1-1; CDR3: CASSLQGAPGEAFF
V: TRBV6-6; J: TRBJ2-2; CDR3: CASSYPQQDNTGELFF
V: TRBV6-5; J: TRBJ2-7; CDR3: CASSPGIRGSEQYF
V: TRBV6-1; J: TRBJ1-2; CDR3: CASSESGVYGYTF
V: TRBV4-2; J: TRBJ2-6; CDR3: CASSQDGTGGSGANVLTF
V: TRBV19; J: TRBJ1-1; CDR3: CASKAGTHNPAEAFF
V: TRBV19; J: TRBJ2-2; CDR3: CASSIGGLAGNAGELFF